What follows describes a single TCR beta chain. This sample stems from a study of a mutant IDH1 vaccine in newly diagnosed glioma. The germline CDR1 and CDR2 sequences are SNHLY and FYNNEI. This CDR3 has 14 amino acids. The V end lost 6 bases, the J end lost 3 bases, and 12 bases lay between the germline ends. The time point is: baseline, week 1 (first vaccination visit). As for treatment: pre-vaccination baseline after standard-of-care therapy. The method was immunoSEQ multiplex PCR; TCRdb's version includes in-frame clones alone and lacks a portion of them. This sample has about 66,000 clones; 80% to 90% occur once, and the top ten carry 2.9%.

The gene calls are TRBV2 and TRBJ1-5, with D possibly being TRBD1 (5 bases). The clonotype was recovered from a man in his thirties or forties with glioma. The sequenced sample was PBMCs, obtained from a glioma patient treated with radiotherapy, temozolomide or both. This CDR3 reads CASRKRGYNQPQHF. Here the CDR3 DNA reads TGTGCCAGCAGGAAACGGGGGTACAATCAGCCCCAGCATTTT.